The present T cell receptor beta chain was sequenced within a study of blood T cell repertoires in COVID-19. Study-wide background: Italy, Spain and the United States were the sources of the convalescent and acute COVID-19 samples. T cells, B-cell-depleted T cells, or PBMCs supplied cDNA or gDNA.

While infection was still active, Seattle patients were enrolled and then followed longitudinally. Authors' analysis steps: Amplified reference gene primers provided the basis for estimating nucleated cell counts. TCRdb keeps only in-frame clones here, not all; method: immunoSEQ multiplex PCR. V and J calls plus clone size are reproduced from that table; the DNA served to infer D and trimming. In the table there are some 150,000 clones, around 84% of which are singletons. The sequencing sample was made of peripheral blood. This receptor was taken from a woman aged 70-85 years with COVID-19, enrolled during active disease.

CDR3 nucleotide sequence: TGTGCCAGCAGCCCGACAGGGGTGGTGGACCCTAACTATGGCTACACCTTC. Amino acids: CASSPTGVVDPNYGYTF. The chain employs TRBV27 and TRBJ1-2; 8 bases are a match to TRBD1. Trimming removed 6 bases from V and 0 bases from J; junction bases left unmatched: 12. CDR1 and CDR2 from the germline V gene are MNHEY and SMNVEV (reference sequence). CDR3 size: 17 residues.